Here is one T cell receptor beta chain with its context. Clones were read by immunoSEQ multiplex PCR, and TCRdb kept only the in-frame ones, dropping some. Of some 70,000 clones in the sample, approximately 90% were seen once. V gave up 4 bases and J gave up 5 bases; unmatched junction bases: 8. The CDR3 runs to 14 residues. Looked up from germline, CDR1 is SGHNT and CDR2 is YYREEE (reference sequence). The data are from a study of OX40 agonist ivuxolimab in advanced cancers. Background on the study: A history of anti-PD-1, anti-PD-L1 or anti-CTLA-4 therapy was acceptable, and 40% had some.

Sequenced here: CD4+ or CD8+ T cells sorted from blood, sampled in a trial of the OX40 agonist ivuxolimab. The chain has TRBV5-4 and TRBJ2-5; TRBD1 agrees at 7 bases. The receptor's source is an adult with an advanced solid tumor such as melanoma, head and neck, liver or kidney cancer. The CDR3 region is CASSPGQLLETQYF. The CDR3 DNA follows: TGTGCCAGCAGCCCGGGACAGCTTTTGGAGACCCAGTACTTC.